One and the same sample provided the 18 T cell receptor beta chains below, sequenced in a study of cytomegalovirus exposure and HLA in healthy donors. PCR employed 60 Vbeta and 13 Jbeta primers. Measured with immunoSEQ multiplex PCR; TCRdb has only the in-frame clones, and not every one. Counted here are around 92,000 clones, about 80% occurring once; the ten biggest clones make up over 15%. Sequenced material: PBMCs. All receptors derive from a man aged 60 to 69 in good health and CMV-seropositive.

V and J are TRBV7-3 and TRBJ2-1, with 9 nucleotides matching TRBD2. V shed 1 base, J shed 5 bases, and the junction held 3 bases outside the gene matches. The CDR3 contains 15 residues. Germline loops: CDR1 SGHTA, CDR2 FQGTGA. The DNA for the CDR3 is TGTGCCAGCAGCTTAAGTAGCGGGGGCCACAATGAGCAGTTCTTC. Amino acids: CASSLSSGGHNEQFF.

V and J are TRBV28 and TRBJ2-7; D is possibly TRBD1 (6 bases). Between the trimmed V and J ends, which lost 3 bases and 1 base, there was a span of 10 bases. In germline, CDR1 is MDHEN, CDR2 SYDVKM. This CDR3 is 14 amino acids long. The CDR3 DNA reads TGTGCCAGCAGTTTTGCGCAGGGGTCCTACGAGCAGTACTTC. It yields the protein CASSFAQGSYEQYF.

The chain carries TRBV7-9 and TRBJ2-5, with 12 nucleotides matching TRBD2. Germline lookup yields CDR1 SEHNR and CDR2 FQNEAQ (reference sequence). V trimming: 5 bases; J trimming: 4 bases; junction bases outside the gene matches: 5. The CDR3 sequence is 15 residues long. The CDR3 region is CASSPTSGGGETQYF. The CDR3 DNA reads TGTGCCAGCAGCCCGACTAGCGGGGGTGGAGAGACCCAGTACTTC.

This chain connects TRBV4-2 to TRBJ2-5; TRBD2 agrees at 13 bases. The last part of the DNA fits TRBJ2-7 better; the J call may be wrong. Per germline, CDR1 LGHNA and CDR2 YNFKEQ. The CDR3 has 16 amino acids. This CDR3 is CASSETSGGLAYEQYF. CDR3 bases: TGTGCCAGCAGCGAGACTAGCGGGGGGTTAGCCTACGAGCAGTACTTC.

The V gene is TRBV6-6, the J gene TRBJ2-3; 7 nucleotides line up with TRBD2. The length of the CDR3 is 12 residues. Germline V gene data show CDR1 as MNHNY and CDR2 as SVGAGI (reference sequence). Trimming cost V 8 bases and J 6 bases; bases outside gene matches: 5. CDR3 protein: CASRWGGDTQYF. CDR3 DNA: TGTGCCAGCCGGTGGGGGGGGGATACGCAGTATTTT.

V gene TRBV28 combines with J gene TRBJ1-6; no clear D. V was cut by 10 bases and J by 7 bases, with 23 bases left in between. Per germline, CDR1 MDHEN and CDR2 SYDVKM. The CDR3 sequence is 16 residues long. The CDR3 DNA sequence: TGTGCCACCCCTTCAGAGGCGGCAGACCGAAATTCACCCCTCCACTTT. Protein sequence: CATPSEAADRNSPLHF.

V usage is TRBV6-1 and J usage is TRBJ2-7, with 7 nucleotides matching TRBD1. The germline CDR1 and CDR2 sequences are MNHNS and SASEGT. V shed 2 bases and J 4 bases; nucleotides not matched to a gene: 8. The CDR3 runs to 15 residues. DNA for the CDR3: TGTGCCAGCAGTGAAACAGGGGCGCAACTGTACGAGCAGTACTTC. Amino acids: CASSETGAQLYEQYF.

V usage is TRBV7-2 and J usage is TRBJ2-3, with 8 nucleotides matching TRBD2. The CDR3 loop spans 17 amino acids. Germline V gives CDR1 SGHTA, CDR2 FQGNSA. The V and J ends lost 1 base and 10 bases, in that order; junction bases with no gene match: 16. DNA for the CDR3: TGTGCCAGCAGCTTAGGCCGCAGCGGGGGTCGGTTCAGGTCGCAGTATTTT. It yields the protein CASSLGRSGGRFRSQYF. The variable domain in full, completed from reference TRBV7-2 and TRBJ2-3, reads GAGVSQSPSNKVTEKGKDVELRCDPISGHTALYWYRQSLGQGLEFLIYFQGNSAPDKSGLPSDRFSAERTGGSVSTLTIQRTQQEDSAVYLCASSLGRSGGRFRSQYFGPGTRLTVL.

The rearrangement uses TRBV5-6 and TRBJ2-5, with D hard to call. The germline gives CDR1 SGHDT, CDR2 YYEEEE. This CDR3 region has 15 residues. The ends were cut back, 2 bases at V and 2 bases at J, with 13 bases in the middle. In DNA form, the CDR3 reads TGTGCCAGCAGCTTATGGTTCCAGATACAAGAGACCCAGTACTTC. Protein product: CASSLWFQIQETQYF.

V usage is TRBV5-6 and J usage is TRBJ2-3; D possibly corresponds to TRBD2 (6 bases). CDR3 length: 13 residues. Trimming stripped 3 bases from V and 6 bases from J, with 11 bases between. Germline V CDR1 and CDR2: SGHDT, YYEEEE. DNA for the CDR3: TGTGCCAGCAGCTCGTCGGCGGGGGATACGCAGTATTTT. This translates into CASSSSAGDTQYF.

This chain uses TRBV10-3 with TRBJ2-7, with 10 bases that match TRBD1. Germline CDR1 reads ENHRY; CDR2 reads SYGVKD. CDR3 length: 14 amino acids. The V and J ends lost 2 bases and 4 bases, in that order; junction bases with no gene match: 2. CDR3 sequence reads: CAISEAGQGYEQYF. CDR3 coding DNA: TGTGCCATCAGTGAGGCGGGACAGGGGTACGAGCAGTACTTC.

This clone was seen more than once but under ten times. This chain links TRBV4-1 with TRBJ2-1; 9 bases are a match to TRBD2. The CDR3 totals 14 residues. Trimming removed 4 bases from V and 5 bases from J; junction bases left unmatched: 3. CDR1 and CDR2 (germline): MGHRA, YSYEKL. The CDR3 nucleotides are TGCGCCAGCAGCCCCCAGCGGGGGGACAATGAGCAGTTCTTC. Translated: CASSPQRGDNEQFF.

The chain uses TRBV21-1 and TRBJ2-5; the D segment call TRBD1 is taken from the table without a DNA check. TRBV21-1 is flagged as a pseudogene. This CDR3 region has 14 residues. CDR3 DNA sequence: TGTGCCAGCAGCAAAAAAGGACAGGGAGAGACCCAGTACTTC. It encodes CASSKKGQGETQYF.

The rearrangement links TRBV21-1 to TRBJ2-7; the tabulated D call, TRBD1, remains unverified against the DNA. TRBV21-1 is designated a pseudogene. The CDR3 contains 14 residues. The DNA for the CDR3 is TGTGCCAGCATCTTCCTGGGACATGGTTACGAGCAGTACTTC. Translating gives CASIFLGHGYEQYF.

The chain is built from TRBV7-3 and TRBJ2-1, with 8 bases lining up with TRBD1. V dropped 0 bases and J dropped 6; count of bases not matched to a gene: 7. The CDR3 is 16 amino acids. CDR1 and CDR2 (germline): SGHTA, FQGTGA. The DNA of the CDR3 is TGTGCCAGCAGCTTAACGAGGCCAGGGGGCTCCAATGAGCAGTTCTTC. Protein sequence: CASSLTRPGGSNEQFF.

This clone was picked up one time. The chain recombines TRBV9 with TRBJ2-2, with 10 bases that match TRBD2. Germline V gene data show CDR1 as SGDLS and CDR2 as YYNGEE. The junction had 7 bases not matched to a gene; V was cut back by 4 bases and J by 7 bases. The CDR3 is 15 amino acids. The CDR3 loop is CASSSSGGVNGELFF. The CDR3 DNA reads as TGTGCCAGCAGCTCCAGCGGGGGGGTGAACGGGGAGCTGTTTTTT.

The chain carries TRBV5-1 and TRBJ1-5; 7 positions match TRBD1. The germline V gene has CDR1 SGHRS and CDR2 YFSETQ. The CDR3 length is 13 residues. The V gene end was trimmed by 4 bases and the J gene end by 6 bases; junction bases not matched to a gene: 4. The CDR3, as DNA: TGCGCCAGCAGCGGGACAGTCGGTCAGCCCCAGCATTTT. This encodes CASSGTVGQPQHF.

This rearrangement joins TRBV30 to TRBJ2-6; TRBD1 matches at 10 bases. CDR1 is GTSNPN, CDR2 SVGIG, per germline (reference sequence). CDR3 length: 18 residues. V lost 2 bases and J lost 0; bases outside the gene matches: 7. CDR3 residues: CAWSRTGGTYSGANVLTF. In nucleotides, the CDR3 is TGTGCCTGGAGTCGGACAGGGGGGACCTACTCTGGGGCCAACGTCCTGACTTTC.